The 17 T cell receptor beta chains given below trace back to one sample, sequenced in a study of T cells in localized non-small cell lung cancer. Libraries were prepared by immunoSEQ multiplex PCR; TCRdb keeps only in-frame clonotypes and omits some of them. The sample holds around 83,000 clones, roughly 80% seen once. Sequences were derived from PBMCs, sampled before any cancer treatment. The receptor set was obtained from a man aged 40 to 70 with stage II squamous cell lung carcinoma.

The rearrangement joins TRBV4-3 to TRBJ2-7, with 7 bases matching TRBD1. In germline, CDR1 is LGHNA, CDR2 YSLEER. Unmatched junction bases numbered 9, after V lost 4 bases and J lost 3 bases. The CDR3 sequence is 15 residues long. The CDR3 region is CASSRDRDSDYEQYF. As DNA, the CDR3 is TGCGCCAGCAGCCGAGACCGGGACAGCGACTACGAGCAGTACTTC.

This chain joins TRBV9 and TRBJ1-1, with D unclear. Germline values: CDR1 SGDLS, CDR2 YYNGEE. Trimming left V 2 bases short and J 4 bases short, with 15 bases between. This CDR3 comprises 15 residues. The CDR3: CASSVTSSLSTEAFF. The CDR3, as DNA: TGTGCCAGCAGCGTTACATCGTCGTTAAGCACTGAAGCTTTCTTT.

This chain joins TRBV6-6 and TRBJ1-1, with 10 bases lining up with TRBD1. The CDR3 sequence is 14 residues long. J was trimmed by 7 bases and V by 7 bases; bases with no gene match: 9. Germline lookup yields CDR1 MNHNY and CDR2 SVGAGI (reference sequence). The CDR3 loop is CASNLGQGKGEAFF. The CDR3 DNA follows: TGTGCCAGCAATTTGGGACAGGGGAAGGGTGAAGCTTTCTTT.

V is TRBV29-1 and J is TRBJ2-1; D could derive from TRBD1 or TRBD2 (5 bases each). Between the trimmed V and J ends, which lost 6 bases and 8 bases, there was a span of 20 bases. Germline loops: CDR1 SQVTM, CDR2 ANQGSEA. There are 14 residues in the CDR3. The CDR3 sequence is CSVARAFLGDEQFF. DNA for the CDR3: TGCAGCGTAGCCCGGGCCTTTCTGGGGGATGAGCAGTTCTTC.

The chain joins TRBV5-1 to TRBJ2-5; D might be TRBD1 (5 bases). The CDR3 totals 13 residues. Germline lookup yields CDR1 SGHRS and CDR2 YFSETQ. The V end was cut by 5 bases, the J end by 0 bases, with 8 bases between. In nucleotides, the CDR3 is TGCGCCAGCAGGCGACAGAACCAAGAGACCCAGTACTTC. It translates to CASRRQNQETQYF.

The rearrangement uses TRBV10-3 and TRBJ2-3, with 7 bases aligning to TRBD2. CDR1 is ENHRY, CDR2 SYGVKD, per germline. CDR3 length: 14 amino acids. The J segment lost 0 bases and the V segment lost 8 bases, leaving 5 bases of the junction unmatched. The CDR3 here is CAIDSGSSTDTQYF. CDR3 coding DNA: TGTGCCATCGATAGCGGGTCTAGCACAGATACGCAGTATTTT.

This chain uses TRBV19 with TRBJ1-3; D unclear. Germline-derived CDR1 and CDR2 are LNHDA and SQIVND (reference sequence). V lost 8 bases to trimming and J lost 3 bases, with 14 bases between them. The length of the CDR3 is 14 residues. This CDR3 is CASVGPGVGNTIYF. As DNA, the CDR3 is TGTGCCAGTGTGGGCCCCGGTGTTGGAAACACCATATATTTT.

This clone appeared a single time. J is TRBJ2-5 and V is TRBV28, with D perhaps TRBD2 (5 bases). Germline CDR1 reads MDHEN; CDR2 reads SYDVKM. The CDR3 length is 14 residues. The V gene lost 8 bases and the J gene lost 4 bases, with 17 bases spanning the gap. The CDR3 coding sequence is TGTGCCAGCCGCTCCGCCCGCGGAGGAGAGACCCAGTACTTC. The encoded protein is CASRSARGGETQYF.

The chain links TRBV4-1 to TRBJ2-5; possible D gene TRBD2, 6 bases. Germline V gene sequence: CDR1 MGHRA, CDR2 YSYEKL. Trimming cost V 0 bases and J 5 bases, with 13 bases left between them. The length of the CDR3 is 15 residues. CDR3 in DNA: TGCGCCAGCAGCCAAGAGAGGAGGGCCGATGAGACCCAGTACTTC. Its protein product is CASSQERRADETQYF.

This clone was seen just once. The J gene is TRBJ1-1, the V gene TRBV18; unclear D gene. Germline assignment: CDR1 KGHSH and CDR2 LQKENI. Trimming cost V 3 bases and J 3 bases, with 11 bases left between them. This CDR3 is built from 14 residues. CDR3 protein: CASSPSGGYTEAFF. Here the CDR3 DNA reads TGTGCCAGCTCACCTTCGGGCGGGTACACTGAAGCTTTCTTT. Full variable domain (rest looked up from reference TRBV18 and TRBJ1-1): NAGVMQNPRHLVRRRGQEARLRCSPMKGHSHVYWYRQLPEEGLKFMVYLQKENIIDESGMPKERFSAEFPKEGPSILRIQQVVRGDSAAYFCASSPSGGYTEAFFGQGTRLTVV.

The rearrangement uses TRBV4-1 and TRBJ1-6; D not certain. CDR1 and CDR2 from the germline V gene are MGHRA and YSYEKL. Between the trimmed V and J ends, which lost 2 bases and 5 bases, there was a span of 10 bases. The CDR3 extends over 15 amino acids. CDR3 coding DNA: TGCGCCAGCAGCCAACCTCAGGCCGATAATTCACCCCTCCACTTT. This encodes CASSQPQADNSPLHF.

As for this clone: Since a far larger clone is one base different, this is likely a read error. The same CDR3 also results from other DNA sequences found in this sample. This sequence joins TRBV5-2 and TRBJ1-4. TRBV5-2 is tagged as a pseudogene. The CDR3 contains 16 residues. CDR3 DNA: TGTGCCAGCAGCCAAGTGACGTTTTCAACTAATGAAAAACTGTTTTTT. Amino acid sequence: CASSQVTFSTNEKLFF.

The V gene is TRBV28, the J gene TRBJ2-5; 7 positions agree with TRBD1. CDR3 length equals 14 residues. The germline gives CDR1 MDHEN, CDR2 SYDVKM. J lost 10 bases, V lost 2 bases, and 10 bases had no gene match. CDR3 nucleotides: TGTGCCAGCAGTTTAACGATGGCAGGGGGTTTCCAGTACTTC. This gives the protein CASSLTMAGGFQYF.

The chain links TRBV11-1 to TRBJ1-2; TRBD1 matches 11 bases. CDR3 size: 14 residues. Looked up from germline, CDR1 is SGHAT and CDR2 is FQDESV (reference sequence). With V trimmed by 6 bases and J by 8 bases, 8 bases remained unmatched. The CDR3 sequence: CASSPGTGGRGYTF. The CDR3 bases are TGTGCCAGCAGTCCCGGGACAGGGGGACGGGGCTACACCTTC. Combining the CDR3 with reference TRBV11-1 and TRBJ1-2 gives the whole variable domain EAEVAQSPRYKITEKSQAVAFWCDPISGHATLYWYRQILGQGPELLVQFQDESVVDDSQLPKDRFSAERLKGVDSTLKIQPAELGDSAMYLCASSPGTGGRGYTFGSGTRLTVV.

This chain connects TRBV29-1 to TRBJ2-4, with TRBD1 matching 12 bases. The CDR3 is made up of 13 amino acids. V was clipped by 6 bases and J by 6 bases; unmatched bases: 3. Germline CDR1 SQVTM, CDR2 ANQGSEA. The CDR3, as DNA: TGCAGCGTCGGGGACAGGGGGCGAAACATTCAGTACTTC. Translating gives CSVGDRGRNIQYF.

The V call is TRBV7-9, the J call TRBJ2-7; TRBD1 matches 7 bases. Germline CDR1 and CDR2: SEHNR and FQNEAQ (reference sequence). The CDR3 is 16 residues long. Trimming cost V 2 bases and J 0 bases; bases outside gene matches: 7. CDR3 sequence: CASSLLSGQLSYEQYF. As DNA, the CDR3 is TGTGCCAGCAGCTTATTATCGGGACAGCTCTCCTACGAGCAGTACTTC.

This chain joins TRBV5-4 and TRBJ2-1; 11 bases agree with TRBD2. There are 16 residues in the CDR3. V dropped 0 bases and J dropped 7; count of bases not matched to a gene: 6. The germline V gene has CDR1 SGHNT and CDR2 YYREEE (reference sequence). The CDR3: CASSLGGSSGRNEQFF. CDR3 in DNA: TGTGCCAGCAGCTTGGGCGGGTCTAGCGGGAGGAATGAGCAGTTCTTC.